This entry describes one T cell receptor beta chain. As yet, its antigen is unknown. CD45RO-negative cells were positively selected for CCR7, leaving out terminally differentiated effector memory CD45RA+ cells. Germline CDR1 SGHKS, CDR2 YYEKEE (reference sequence). CDR3 length equals 15 residues. The V and J ends lost 1 base and 4 bases, in that order; junction bases with no gene match: 5. The sample comes from a study of shared clonotypes between healthy human individuals. Study context: Every donor yielded three CD4 naive, three CD4 memory, two CD8 naive and one CD8 memory plate.

Study findings and constraints: Clonotypes not shared had lower generation probabilities than those common to all four donors.

The table came from immunoSEQ multiplex PCR; TCRdb's copy has only in-frame clones and leaves some out. Here the sample spans about 2.1 million clones, about 93% being singletons. The sequenced sample was naive CD8+ T cells from PBMCs. The J gene is TRBJ2-7, the V gene TRBV5-5; 10 bases agree with TRBD1. This clonotype originated in a man aged 18 to 35 in good health. Some clones in this sample may be carry-over from other donors' samples. The CDR3: CASSLLDRGPYEQYF. In DNA, the CDR3 is TGTGCCAGCAGCTTGCTCGACAGGGGGCCGTACGAGCAGTACTTC.